These 17 T cell receptor beta chains were all obtained from the same sample, sequenced in a study of blood T cell repertoires in COVID-19. Sequenced by immunoSEQ multiplex PCR; TCRdb stores in-frame clones only, minus some. The sample has 330,000 or so clones; over 70% are singletons. Source material: PBMCs or T cells enriched from blood (not recorded which). The receptors derive from a man in his thirties or forties who had recovered from COVID-19.

Only one count was recorded for this clone. The chain combines TRBV5-1 with TRBJ1-2; 8 bases align to TRBD1. V lost 0 bases, J lost 4 bases, and 2 bases stayed unmatched. From germline, CDR1 is SGHRS and CDR2 YFSETQ. The CDR3 is made up of 14 amino acids. CDR3 sequence reads: CASSLGGTGYGYTF. CDR3 sequence (DNA): TGCGCCAGCAGCTTGGGCGGGACAGGCTATGGCTACACCTTC.

This chain links TRBV4-1 with TRBJ1-5; possibly TRBD1 for D (5 bases). The CDR3 runs to 15 residues. From germline, CDR1 is MGHRA and CDR2 YSYEKL. Trimming took 3 bases from V and 0 from J, leaving 9 bases between them. DNA of the CDR3: TGCGCCAGCAGCCATTTGACAGTTAGCAATCAGCCCCAGCATTTT. This encodes CASSHLTVSNQPQHF.

Comments on this clone: The same CDR3 is also encoded by other DNA sequences in this sample. V usage is TRBV15 and J usage is TRBJ1-3; tentative D call: TRBD1 (5 bases). V was pared by 0 bases and J by 1 base, with 7 bases between. The CDR3 has 15 amino acids. The V gene's germline CDR1 is LNHNV and CDR2 YYDKDF (reference sequence). The CDR3: CATSRDRVSGNTIYF. The CDR3 coding sequence is TGTGCCACCAGCAGAGACAGGGTTTCTGGAAACACCATATATTTT.

The chain links TRBV19 to TRBJ2-5; 8 bases map to TRBD2. Germline CDR1 LNHDA, CDR2 SQIVND (reference sequence). This CDR3 region has 15 residues. J gave up 5 bases and V 5 bases, and 10 bases lay outside the gene matches. The CDR3 DNA reads as TGTGCCAGTAGTCCCGTAGCGGGGTTGGTTGAGACCCAGTACTTC. Its protein product is CASSPVAGLVETQYF.

The chain links TRBV7-9 to TRBJ1-1, with D unresolved. Trimming pared 2 bases from V and 2 bases from J, leaving 12 bases between. The CDR3 consists of 15 residues. Germline assignment: CDR1 SEHNR and CDR2 FQNEAQ (reference sequence). The CDR3 protein is CASSLRYGSNTEAFF. The CDR3 DNA is TGTGCCAGCAGCTTACGTTACGGGAGTAACACTGAAGCTTTCTTT.

The rearrangement uses TRBV24-1 and TRBJ1-5, with D uncertain. There are 13 residues in the CDR3. V shed 5 bases and J shed 9 bases, with 13 bases lying between them. Germline values: CDR1 KGHDR, CDR2 SFDVKD. CDR3 DNA: TGTGCCACCAGTGGGGGAGGCCGCGGGCCCCAGCATTTT. Its protein product is CATSGGGRGPQHF.

The chain links TRBV18 to TRBJ2-2, with D tentatively TRBD1 (5 bases). Trimming shortened V by 2 bases and J by 7 bases, and 17 bases separated the two germline ends. CDR1 is KGHSH and CDR2 is LQKENI in the germline V gene. There are 16 residues in the CDR3. The DNA of the CDR3 is TGTGCCAGCTCACCAAGGGTGAGACAGAAGAACGGGGAGCTGTTTTTT. Protein: CASSPRVRQKNGELFF.

This clone was seen just once. Other DNA sequences in the same sample also yield this CDR3. The chain joins TRBV5-1 to TRBJ1-2; TRBD1 is a possible D gene (5 bases). V lost 1 base to trimming and J lost 3 bases, with 7 bases between them. The length of the CDR3 is 13 residues. Per the germline V gene, CDR1 is SGHRS and CDR2 is YFSETQ. The CDR3 sequence: CASSLPGDYGYTF. DNA of the CDR3: TGCGCCAGCAGCTTGCCGGGGGACTATGGCTACACCTTC.

The chain has TRBV5-6 and TRBJ1-6, with 8 bases fitting TRBD1. The CDR3 covers 17 residues. Germline trimming cut 2 bases from V and 9 bases from J; bases unmatched to any gene: 13. From germline, CDR1 is SGHDT and CDR2 YYEEEE. The CDR3 nucleotides are TGTGCCAGCAGCTTTGGCACAGGGGGAACGGGATTTTCACCCCTCCACTTT. This encodes CASSFGTGGTGFSPLHF.

This sequence joins TRBV5-1 and TRBJ2-5, with a tentative D call TRBD2 (6 bases). V lost 0 bases and J 2 bases, leaving 14 bases between the germline ends. The CDR3 totals 16 residues. Germline CDR1 is SGHRS and CDR2 is YFSETQ. CDR3 loop: CASSLAPTGGQETQYF. The CDR3 bases are TGCGCCAGCAGCTTGGCCCCTACAGGAGGGCAAGAGACCCAGTACTTC. The whole variable domain, remainder taken from reference TRBV5-1 and TRBJ2-5, is KAGVTQTPRYLIKTRGQQVTLSCSPISGHRSVSWYQQTPGQGLQFLFEYFSETQRNKGNFPGRFSGRQFSNSRSEMNVSTLELGDSALYLCASSLAPTGGQETQYFGPGTRLLVL.

V gene TRBV5-1 combines with J gene TRBJ2-2; no clear D. Germline V gives CDR1 SGHRS, CDR2 YFSETQ. This CDR3 has 18 residues. The V end was cut by 1 base, the J end by 0 bases, with 16 bases between. The CDR3 DNA follows: TGCGCCAGCAGCTTGATTATGGGCCGACGTACGAACACCGGGGAGCTGTTTTTT. As protein: CASSLIMGRRTNTGELFF.

This clone appeared a few times. This chain uses TRBV6-5 with TRBJ2-7; D call uncertain. The V and J ends lost 5 bases and 6 bases respectively, with 14 bases between them. Germline-derived CDR1 and CDR2 are MNHEY and SVGAGI. The CDR3 is made up of 13 amino acids. The CDR3, as DNA: TGTGCCAGCAGTCGGTCCGAGGTCTCCGAGCAGTACTTC. It specifies CASSRSEVSEQYF.

The gene calls are TRBV11-2 and TRBJ2-7; TRBD1 matches 10 bases. The CDR3 extends over 14 amino acids. V dropped 5 bases and J dropped 6; count of bases not matched to a gene: 7. Germline loops: CDR1 SGHAT, CDR2 FQNNGV. CDR3 in amino acids: CASSPWDRGAEQYF. The CDR3 DNA reads TGTGCCAGCAGCCCTTGGGACAGGGGAGCCGAGCAGTACTTC. Full variable domain (outside the CDR3, taken from reference TRBV11-2 and TRBJ2-7): EAGVAQSPRYKIIEKRQSVAFWCNPISGHATLYWYQQILGQGPKLLIQFQNNGVVDDSQLPKDRFSAERLKGVDSTLKIQPAKLEDSAVYLCASSPWDRGAEQYFGPGTRLTVT.

The CDR3 sequence: CASSWQGAYEQYF. The CDR3 bases are TGTGCCAGCAGCTGGCAGGGGGCCTACGAGCAGTACTTC. The rearrangement uses TRBV5-5 and TRBJ2-7; 7 positions agree with TRBD1. The J segment lost 2 bases and the V segment lost 3 bases, leaving 2 bases of the junction unmatched. Germline assignment: CDR1 SGHKS and CDR2 YYEKEE (reference sequence). The CDR3 sequence is 13 residues long.

The chain employs TRBV6-5 and TRBJ2-5; weak D call: TRBD1 (6 bases). This CDR3 comprises 13 residues. V gave up 6 bases and J gave up 5 bases, with 13 bases separating them. Germline V gene sequence: CDR1 MNHEY, CDR2 SVGAGI. This chain's CDR3 is CASRATGKETQYF. CDR3 nucleotide sequence: TGTGCCAGCAGGGCAACAGGGAAGGAGACCCAGTACTTC.

The CDR3 loop is CATSTVPGQGIGKLFF. The CDR3 coding sequence is TGTGCCACCAGCACCGTACCAGGACAGGGTATCGGAAAACTGTTTTTT. The V gene is TRBV15, the J gene TRBJ1-4; TRBD1 aligns across 8 bases. Germline CDR1 reads LNHNV; CDR2 reads YYDKDF (reference sequence). The CDR3 covers 16 residues. Trimming at V came to 4 bases and at J to 10 bases, leaving 14 bases not matched to a gene.

V usage is TRBV2 and J usage is TRBJ1-5; D remains ambiguous. The CDR3 has 17 residues. Germline loops: CDR1 SNHLY, CDR2 FYNNEI. V lost 6 bases and J 2 bases, leaving 20 bases between the germline ends. The CDR3 DNA reads TGTGCCAGCAGGGGAGGGTATTTTATCGGGGGCAATCAGCCCCAGCATTTT. This translates into CASRGGYFIGGNQPQHF.